The 5 T cell receptor beta chains below were found in one sample sequenced in a study of PD-1 blockade in classical Hodgkin lymphoma. Each of the patients experienced relapse following autologous stem cell transplantation, and their brentuximab vedotin exposure differed. Assay used: immunoSEQ multiplex PCR; TCRdb lists only in-frame clones, some missing. The table records more than 45,000 clones, less than 95% of them present only once. This material consisted of peripheral blood mononuclear cells (PBMCs), taken before the second cycle of nivolumab. The receptors here all came from a human donor with classical Hodgkin lymphoma.

This clone came up a few times. The V call is TRBV19, the J call TRBJ1-1; no definite D call. Trimming shortened V by 8 bases and J by 5 bases, and 12 bases separated the two germline ends. Germline V gene sequence: CDR1 LNHDA, CDR2 SQIVND (reference sequence). The CDR3 is made up of 12 amino acids. The CDR3 loop is CASLGPGTEAFF. The CDR3 nucleotides are TGTGCCAGTCTAGGACCGGGGACTGAAGCTTTCTTT.

The V call is TRBV2, the J call TRBJ1-4; 8 nucleotides align to TRBD1. Germline assignment: CDR1 SNHLY and CDR2 FYNNEI. After removal of 8 bases from V and 8 bases from J, the junction contained 7 bases not matched to a gene. The CDR3 consists of 13 residues. The CDR3 DNA sequence: TGTGCCAGCCGGGACAGGTCTCGGGAAAAACTGTTTTTT. This gives the protein CASRDRSREKLFF.

This rearrangement joins TRBV5-8 to TRBJ2-7; no clear D. This CDR3 spans 14 amino acids. From germline, CDR1 is SGHTS and CDR2 YDEGEE. V was trimmed by 4 bases and J by 0 bases, leaving 11 bases between them. CDR3: CASSPVGFSYEQYF. The CDR3 nucleotides read TGTGCCAGCAGCCCTGTCGGGTTCTCCTACGAGCAGTACTTC.

The chain recombines TRBV27 with TRBJ1-5; D is possibly TRBD1 (6 bases). CDR3 length: 14 residues. Trimming stripped 2 bases from V and 4 bases from J, with 9 bases between. Germline CDR1 and CDR2: MNHEY and SMNVEV (reference sequence). Here the CDR3 DNA reads TGTGCCAGCAGTTTAGTCCAGGGGAATCAGCCCCAGCATTTT. Amino acids: CASSLVQGNQPQHF.

The J gene is TRBJ2-3, the V gene TRBV28; a possible D gene is TRBD1 (6 bases). CDR1 and CDR2 (germline): MDHEN, SYDVKM. V lost 5 bases and J 1 base, leaving 13 bases between the germline ends. The CDR3 runs 15 residues. The CDR3 here is CASSTQGCCTDTQYF. The CDR3 nucleotides read TGTGCCAGCAGTACCCAGGGGTGCTGCACAGATACGCAGTATTTT.